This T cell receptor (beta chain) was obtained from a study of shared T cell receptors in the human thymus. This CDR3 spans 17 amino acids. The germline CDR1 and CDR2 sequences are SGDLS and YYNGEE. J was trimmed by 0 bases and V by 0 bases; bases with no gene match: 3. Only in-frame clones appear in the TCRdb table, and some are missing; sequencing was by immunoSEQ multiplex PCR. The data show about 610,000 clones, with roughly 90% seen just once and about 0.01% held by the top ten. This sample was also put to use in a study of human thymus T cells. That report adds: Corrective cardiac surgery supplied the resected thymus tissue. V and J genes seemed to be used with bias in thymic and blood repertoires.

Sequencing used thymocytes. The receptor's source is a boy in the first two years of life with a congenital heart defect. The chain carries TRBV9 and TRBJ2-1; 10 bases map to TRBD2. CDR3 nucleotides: TGTGCCAGCAGCGTAGGAACTAGCGGGGACTCCTACAATGAGCAGTTCTTC. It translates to CASSVGTSGDSYNEQFF.